The entry below gives a single T cell receptor (beta chain) sequence along with its context. As yet, its antigen is unknown. Other nucleotide sequences from this sample produce the same CDR3. The source of the sample is a study of shared clonotypes between healthy human individuals. On the study more broadly: Plates per donor: three CD4 naive, three CD4 memory, two CD8 naive, one CD8 memory. General study points: Memory subsets generally showed smaller estimated richness than naive subsets did. In four donors, approximately 5% of naive CD4 clonotypes appeared in common.

Germline assignment: CDR1 SGHRS and CDR2 YFSETQ. CDR3 length: 14 amino acids. After removal of 3 bases from V and 1 base from J, the junction contained 1 base not matched to a gene. TCRdb's copy holds only in-frame clones and misses some; the assay was immunoSEQ multiplex PCR. The data show over 850,000 clones, with roughly 74% seen just once and approximately 0.5% held by the top ten. Sequencing was carried out using memory CD4+ T cells from PBMCs. Subset defined: CD45RA-negative fraction. This receptor was taken from a man aged 18 to 35 in good health. Some clones in this sample may be carry-over from other donors' samples. The chain uses TRBV5-1 and TRBJ1-1; 9 bases map to TRBD1. The CDR3 reads CASSSQGANTEAFF. The CDR3 DNA is TGCGCCAGCAGCTCACAGGGGGCGAACACTGAAGCTTTCTTT. The whole variable domain, remainder taken from reference TRBV5-1 and TRBJ1-1, is KAGVTQTPRYLIKTRGQQVTLSCSPISGHRSVSWYQQTPGQGLQFLFEYFSETQRNKGNFPGRFSGRQFSNSRSEMNVSTLELGDSALYLCASSSQGANTEAFFGQGTRLTVV.